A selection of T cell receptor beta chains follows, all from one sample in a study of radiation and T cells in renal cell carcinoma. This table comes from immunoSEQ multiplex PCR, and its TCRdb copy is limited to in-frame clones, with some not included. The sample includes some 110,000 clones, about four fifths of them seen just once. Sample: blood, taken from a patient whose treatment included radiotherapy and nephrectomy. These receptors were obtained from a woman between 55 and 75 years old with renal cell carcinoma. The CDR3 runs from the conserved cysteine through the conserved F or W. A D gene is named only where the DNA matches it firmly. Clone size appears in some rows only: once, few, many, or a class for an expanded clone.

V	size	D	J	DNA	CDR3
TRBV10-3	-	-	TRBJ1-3	TGTGCCATCAGTGACGTAGGGTCTGGAAACACCATATATTTT	CAISDVGSGNTIYF
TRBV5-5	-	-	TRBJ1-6	TGTGCCAGCAGCTTGCGCCCCCGGGGGAATAATTCACCCCTCCACTTT	CASSLRPRGNNSPLHF
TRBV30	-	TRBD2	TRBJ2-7	TGTGCCTGGGGGGCCAGCGGGAACGAGCAGTACTTC	CAWGASGNEQYF
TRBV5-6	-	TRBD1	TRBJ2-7	TGTGCCAGCAGCTACCCAACGGGACAGGGGGCGATCTACGAGCAGTACTTC	CASSYPTGQGAIYEQYF
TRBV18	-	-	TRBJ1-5	TGTGCCAGCTCACCAGGGGTGGGCGATCAGCCCCAGCATTTT	CASSPGVGDQPQHF
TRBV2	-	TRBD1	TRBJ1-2	TGTGCCAGCAGTTTCCAGGGGGTGAGTGGCTACACCTTC	CASSFQGVSGYTF
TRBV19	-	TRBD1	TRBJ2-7	TGTGCCAGTAGTATAGTTGGACAGGACCACGTCGAGCAGTACTTC	CASSIVGQDHVEQYF
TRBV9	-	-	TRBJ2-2	TGTGCCAGCAGCCCTTCTTCCGCGAACACCGGGGAGCTGTTTTTT	CASSPSSANTGELFF
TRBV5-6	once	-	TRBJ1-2	TGTGCCAGCAGCTTGGGACAGGCGAACTATGGCTACACCTTC	CASSLGQANYGYTF
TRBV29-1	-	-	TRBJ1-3	TGCAGCGTTCTTATCCCTGGAAACACCATATATTTT	CSVLIPGNTIYF
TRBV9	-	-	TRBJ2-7	TGTGCCAGCAGCGTGGGCGTCTCCTACGAGCAGTACTTC	CASSVGVSYEQYF
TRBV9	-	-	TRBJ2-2	TGTGCCAGCAGCCAGGGACCACCGAACACCGGGGAGCTGTTTTTT	CASSQGPPNTGELFF
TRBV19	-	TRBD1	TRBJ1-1	TGTGCCAGTAGTCCAATACCGGGACAGGGGTTTAACACTGAAGCTTTCTTT	CASSPIPGQGFNTEAFF
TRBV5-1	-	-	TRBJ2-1	TGCGCCAGCAGCTTGGATTCGGGGAGCCAAGGGAATGAGCAGTTCTTC	CASSLDSGSQGNEQFF
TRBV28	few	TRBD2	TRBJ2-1	TGTGCCAGCAGTTTACCCCTGACTAGCCCGAGGGGGCAGTTCTTC	CASSLPLTSPRGQFF
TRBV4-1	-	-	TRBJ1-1	TGCGCCAGCAGCCAGCAGGGTAGTAACACTGAAGCTTTCTTT	CASSQQGSNTEAFF
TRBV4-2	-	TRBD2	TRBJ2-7	TGTGCCAGCAGCCCTTCGGGGAGGGAGGGCCTCCGCGAGCAGTACTTC	CASSPSGREGLREQYF
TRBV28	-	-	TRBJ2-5	TGTGCCAGCATCACCCGGGCAGGGGACCCCTGGGAGACCCAGTACTTC	CASITRAGDPWETQYF
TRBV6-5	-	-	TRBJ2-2	TGTGCCAGCAGTCCCCGCTTCGACACCGGGGAGCTGTTTTTT	CASSPRFDTGELFF
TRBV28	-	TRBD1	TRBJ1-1	TGTGCCAGCAGTCGGAGGGGGCAGTACGTAGCTTTCTTT	CASSRRGQYVAFF
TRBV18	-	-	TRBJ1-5	TGTGCCAGCTCACCGACAAATCAGCCCCAGCATTTT	CASSPTNQPQHF
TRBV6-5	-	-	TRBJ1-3	TGTGCCAGCTCTCGGGCAGGCTCTGGAAACACCATATATTTT	CASSRAGSGNTIYF
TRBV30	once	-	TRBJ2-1	TGTGCCGTATCCGTTTTCGATGAGCAGTTCTTC	CAVSVFDEQFF
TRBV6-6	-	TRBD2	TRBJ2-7	TGTGCCACCTCTATCAGCGGGAGGTTTGAGCAGTACTTC	CATSISGRFEQYF
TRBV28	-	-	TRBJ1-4	TGTGCAGGGGGTATAACTAATGAAAAACTGTTTTTT	CAGGITNEKLFF
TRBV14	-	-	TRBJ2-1	TGTGCCAGCAGCCAACAGTATCGCGGTGAGCAGTTCTTC	CASSQQYRGEQFF
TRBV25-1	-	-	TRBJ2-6	TGTGCCAGCAGTATTACAGGGTCTGGGGCCAACGTCCTGACTTTC	CASSITGSGANVLTF
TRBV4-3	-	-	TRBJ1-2	TGCGCCAGCAGCCCCTGGGTACGGGGGTACGGCTACACCTTC	CASSPWVRGYGYTF
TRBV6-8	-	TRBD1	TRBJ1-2	TGTGCCAGAGGAGACAGGGGGCGAGGCTACACCTTC	CARGDRGRGYTF
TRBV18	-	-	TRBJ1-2	TGTGCCAGCTCACTACGGACAGAACCCTTACACATCTCTAACTATGGCTACACCTTC	CASSLRTEPLHISNYGYTF
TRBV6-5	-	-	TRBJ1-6	TGTGCCAGCAGTCCGGGGGTGAATTATTCACCCCTCCACTTT	CASSPGVNYSPLHF
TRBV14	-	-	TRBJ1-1	TGTGCCAGCAGCCAAACCGGACCTGAAGCTTTCTTT	CASSQTGPEAFF
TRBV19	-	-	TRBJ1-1	TGTGCCAGTAGTTCCCTTCGGAAGGGGGGGGCTGAAGCTTTCTTT	CASSSLRKGGAEAFF
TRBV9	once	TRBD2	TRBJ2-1	TGTGCCAGCAGCGTAGCGGGGGGCAATGAGCAGTTCTTC	CASSVAGGNEQFF
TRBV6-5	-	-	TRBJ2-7	TGTGCCAGCAGTAACCGGGTCCTCTACGAGCAGTACTTC	CASSNRVLYEQYF
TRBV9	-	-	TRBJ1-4	TGTGCCAGCAGCGCCCACCGAACAGAGTCGCTTAATGAAAAACTGTTTTTT	CASSAHRTESLNEKLFF
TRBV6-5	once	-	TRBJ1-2	TGTGCCAGCAGTTACAACGGAAACCATGGCTACACCTTC	CASSYNGNHGYTF